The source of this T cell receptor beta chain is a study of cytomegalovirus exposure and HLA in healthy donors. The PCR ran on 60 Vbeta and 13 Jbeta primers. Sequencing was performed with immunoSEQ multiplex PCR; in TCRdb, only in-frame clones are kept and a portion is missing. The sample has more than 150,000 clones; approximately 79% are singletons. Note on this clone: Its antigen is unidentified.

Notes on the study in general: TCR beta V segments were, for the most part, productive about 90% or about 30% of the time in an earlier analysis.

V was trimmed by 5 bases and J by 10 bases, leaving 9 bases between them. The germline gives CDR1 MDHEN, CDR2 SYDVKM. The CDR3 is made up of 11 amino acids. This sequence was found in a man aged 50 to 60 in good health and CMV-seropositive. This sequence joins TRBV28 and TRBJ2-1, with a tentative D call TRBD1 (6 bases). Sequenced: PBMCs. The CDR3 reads CASSVDREQFF. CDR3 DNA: TGTGCCAGCAGTGTCGACAGGGAGCAGTTCTTC.